Listed below are T cell receptor beta chains from one sample, sequenced in a study of blood T cell repertoires in COVID-19. Measured with immunoSEQ multiplex PCR; TCRdb has only the in-frame clones, and not every one. This table holds approximately 170,000 clones, about 85% found once. Sequencing was done on a sample of peripheral blood. These receptors all come from a woman of 80 years or more with COVID-19, enrolled during active disease. Both conserved end residues are part of each CDR3. A D gene is named only where the DNA matches it firmly. The listing skips clone size in some rows; elsewhere it reads once, few, many or a size class.

d_call: NA; j_call: TRBJ2-3; cdr3_length: 14; clone_size: NA; v_call: TRBV5-1; cdr3_nt: TGCGCCAGCAGCTTGGTTCAGGTAGAGAATACGCAGTATTTT; cdr3_aa: CASSLVQVENTQYF
d_call: NA; j_call: TRBJ1-2; cdr3_length: 12; clone_size: NA; v_call: TRBV28; cdr3_nt: TGTGCCAGTAGGGGGGGCCTCGGTGGCTACACCTTC; cdr3_aa: CASRGGLGGYTF
d_call: TRBD1; j_call: TRBJ1-5; cdr3_length: 15; clone_size: NA; v_call: TRBV19; cdr3_nt: TGTGCCAGTAGTAAAGGGACAGGTGGAAATCAGCCCCAGCATTTT; cdr3_aa: CASSKGTGGNQPQHF
d_call: TRBD1; j_call: TRBJ2-1; cdr3_length: 13; clone_size: NA; v_call: TRBV18; cdr3_nt: TGTGCCAGCTCACCACTGGGACAGTATGAGCAGTTCTTC; cdr3_aa: CASSPLGQYEQFF
d_call: NA; j_call: TRBJ2-3; cdr3_length: 14; clone_size: few; v_call: TRBV29-1; cdr3_nt: TGCAGCACAGGCGACAGGCCAGCGGCAGATACGCAGTATTTT; cdr3_aa: CSTGDRPAADTQYF
d_call: TRBD1; j_call: TRBJ2-3; cdr3_length: 16; clone_size: NA; v_call: TRBV7-9; cdr3_nt: TGTGCCAGCAGCTCTGGGACAGGAAACCCCCCAGATACGCAGTATTTT; cdr3_aa: CASSSGTGNPPDTQYF
d_call: NA; j_call: TRBJ1-6; cdr3_length: 16; clone_size: NA; v_call: TRBV5-1; cdr3_nt: TGCGCCAGCAGCTTGGGGCAGGGGCGTAATAATTCACCCCTCCACTTT; cdr3_aa: CASSLGQGRNNSPLHF
d_call: NA; j_call: TRBJ1-2; cdr3_length: 15; clone_size: NA; v_call: TRBV14; cdr3_nt: TGTGCCAGCAGCCAAGGACGCGGGCCAGCCTATGGCTACACCTTC; cdr3_aa: CASSQGRGPAYGYTF
d_call: NA; j_call: TRBJ2-3; cdr3_length: 14; clone_size: NA; v_call: TRBV5-1; cdr3_nt: TGCGCCAGCAAGCTTACGGGGTACACAGATACGCAGTATTTT; cdr3_aa: CASKLTGYTDTQYF
d_call: NA; j_call: TRBJ1-4; cdr3_length: 14; clone_size: NA; v_call: TRBV5-1; cdr3_nt: TGCGCCAGCAGCTCCGGTGGGGCAGATGAAAAACTGTTTTTT; cdr3_aa: CASSSGGADEKLFF
d_call: NA; j_call: TRBJ1-2; cdr3_length: 15; clone_size: NA; v_call: TRBV10-3; cdr3_nt: TGTGCCATCAGTGGAGGACAGAATCGGAACTATGGCTACACCTTC; cdr3_aa: CAISGGQNRNYGYTF
d_call: NA; j_call: TRBJ1-3; cdr3_length: 16; clone_size: NA; v_call: TRBV4-2; cdr3_nt: TGTGCCAGCAGCCAAGACCGTCTTAGCTCTGGAAACACCATATATTTT; cdr3_aa: CASSQDRLSSGNTIYF
d_call: NA; j_call: TRBJ1-1; cdr3_length: 14; clone_size: NA; v_call: TRBV5-1; cdr3_nt: TGCGCCAGCAGCTTGGGAGAAGGCGGCACTGAAGCTTTCTTT; cdr3_aa: CASSLGEGGTEAFF
d_call: NA; j_call: TRBJ1-1; cdr3_length: 11; clone_size: NA; v_call: TRBV6-5; cdr3_nt: TGTGCCAGCATACGGAGCGACGTAGCTTTCTTT; cdr3_aa: CASIRSDVAFF
d_call: TRBD1; j_call: TRBJ2-3; cdr3_length: 16; clone_size: NA; v_call: TRBV18; cdr3_nt: TGTGCCAGCTCACCACGGACGACAGGGGGCAGGGATACGCAGTATTTT; cdr3_aa: CASSPRTTGGRDTQYF
d_call: NA; j_call: TRBJ2-7; cdr3_length: 15; clone_size: few; v_call: TRBV2; cdr3_nt: TGTGCCAGCAGTGAAGATGCGGGCCACTTCTACGAGCAGTACTTC; cdr3_aa: CASSEDAGHFYEQYF
d_call: NA; j_call: TRBJ1-2; cdr3_length: 13; clone_size: NA; v_call: TRBV5-4; cdr3_nt: TGTGCCAGCAGCTACACAGGGAACTATGGCTACACCTTC; cdr3_aa: CASSYTGNYGYTF
d_call: NA; j_call: TRBJ2-7; cdr3_length: 13; clone_size: NA; v_call: TRBV5-8; cdr3_nt: TGTGCCAGCAGCTTGAGGCGGGCCTACGAGCAGTACTTC; cdr3_aa: CASSLRRAYEQYF
d_call: NA; j_call: TRBJ1-2; cdr3_length: 12; clone_size: NA; v_call: TRBV11-2; cdr3_nt: TGTGCCAGCAGTGACCGGGGGGGAGGCTACACCTTC; cdr3_aa: CASSDRGGGYTF
d_call: TRBD1; j_call: TRBJ1-2; cdr3_length: 13; clone_size: NA; v_call: TRBV29-1; cdr3_nt: TGCAGCGTTGGGGAGACAGGGAACTATGGCTACACCTTC; cdr3_aa: CSVGETGNYGYTF
d_call: TRBD1; j_call: TRBJ1-4; cdr3_length: 15; clone_size: once; v_call: TRBV5-1; cdr3_nt: TGCGCCAGCAGCCCGGAGGGGACAGGTTATGAAAAACTGTTTTTT; cdr3_aa: CASSPEGTGYEKLFF
d_call: NA; j_call: TRBJ1-1; cdr3_length: 15; clone_size: NA; v_call: TRBV2; cdr3_nt: TGTGCCAGCAGTGAGCAGGTAGGACAGAACACTGAAGCTTTCTTT; cdr3_aa: CASSEQVGQNTEAFF
d_call: NA; j_call: TRBJ2-7; cdr3_length: 15; clone_size: once; v_call: TRBV5-1; cdr3_nt: TGCGCCAGCAGCTCCGGCGGGGGACAGGACTACGAGCAGTACTTC; cdr3_aa: CASSSGGGQDYEQYF
d_call: NA; j_call: TRBJ2-1; cdr3_length: 13; clone_size: once; v_call: TRBV5-5; cdr3_nt: TGTGCCAGCAGCTTGTCTAGTTCTGGTGAGCAGTTCTTC; cdr3_aa: CASSLSSSGEQFF